This TCR beta chain was obtained from a study of blood T cell repertoires in COVID-19. Background on the study: PBMCs, B-cell-depleted T cells, or T cells provided the cDNA or gDNA that made up the material.

Original analysis: Reference gene primer amplification yielded estimated nucleated cell counts. TCRdb's copy holds only in-frame clones and misses some; the assay was immunoSEQ multiplex PCR. D and trimming were read from the DNA, whereas the V and J calls and clone size are those reported in that table. The data contain 40,000 or so clones, 88% of them singletons. V lost 4 bases, J lost 7 bases, and 6 bases stayed unmatched. Germline-derived CDR1 and CDR2 are SGHTA and FQGNSA. The CDR3 covers 13 residues. The sequenced material came from peripheral blood. The sequence was collected from a human donor in a cohort sampled during active COVID-19. The chain employs TRBV7-2 and TRBJ2-5, with 7 bases that match TRBD2. CDR3 in DNA: TGTGCCAGCAGCTCGGGGAGGGGAGGGACCCAGTACTTC. It specifies CASSSGRGGTQYF.